This entry is about one TCR beta chain. The antigen remains undetermined. This specimen comes from a study of cytomegalovirus exposure and HLA in healthy donors. Study outcomes and limitations: An analysis that came later showed most CMV-associated TCR beta chains appearing HLA-restricted. In vitro, a few CMV-associated chains proved specific for CMV antigens.

It was with 60 Vbeta and 13 Jbeta primers that the PCR ran. Profiling relied on immunoSEQ multiplex PCR, and the TCRdb table lists in-frame clones only, not all of them. The sample lists over 30,000 clones, about 70% occurring once. The CDR3 runs to 14 residues. With 3 bases removed from V and 0 bases from J, the gap between germline ends came to 10 bases. Germline V lookup: CDR1 SGDLS, CDR2 YYNGEE. The source of this sequence is a man aged 35 to 55 in good health and CMV-seropositive. The chain combines TRBV9 with TRBJ2-7, with D possibly being TRBD1 (6 bases). Sequenced material: PBMCs. In DNA, the CDR3 is TGTGCCAGCAGCGAAGGGACAAGCTCCTACGAGCAGTACTTC. Its protein product is CASSEGTSSYEQYF.